One T cell receptor (beta chain) is described in this entry. It lacks a known antigen. The record has no base qualities; no much larger clone is one base away. These data originate in a study of Ad26.COV2.S vaccination and SARS-CoV-2 variants (dated by TCRdb to the early 2020s). Regarding the study in general: Vaccine-arm donors came from COV1001, a multicentre, randomized, double-blind, placebo-controlled phase I-IIa trial of Ad26.COV2.S in healthy adults. Ad26.COV2.S was given intramuscularly at 5x10^10 or 1x10^11 viral particles, as a single shot or as two shots 56 days apart. Sequencing of the TCRbeta repertoire served to evaluate the specificity and breadth of SARS-CoV-2-reactive T cell receptors following Ad26.COV2.S vaccination. A total of approximately 30 samples were included in the TCR-sequenced set, comprising roughly 19 Ad26.COV2.S vaccine recipients, 5 placebo recipients and 8 SARS-CoV-2 convalescent individuals. Participants in the trial were split at random into five groups of five each, receiving low-dose or high-dose Ad26.COV2.S once or twice, or else placebo on both occasions. Blinding of investigators to trial group allocation was maintained during experiments and outcome assessment. Overall results and qualifications from the work: The study was not powered to compare responses between vaccine doses or regimens. According to the authors, total T cell responses may have been underestimated by the TCR breadth and depth analyses. Non-spike TCR breadth was comparable between vaccine and placebo recipients, consistent with the vaccine containing only spike. After vaccination, spike-specific CD8+ and CD4+ T cell responses were reported to show substantial breadth. Ad26.COV2.S recipients had higher spike-specific TCR breadth than placebo recipients (P = 0.0014).

According to the study, the label for this sample's treatment or condition signals: about 20 received Ad26.COV2.S at low or high dose, single or two shots; roughly five received placebo; per-sample allocation not given. For vaccine and placebo recipients, repertoires were sequenced using samples collected on day 63 after the first injection. In Cohort 1b, roughly 25 adults aged 18-55 years were enrolled at a single site in Boston, USA, between 29 July and 7 August 2020. Ad26.COV2.S consisted of a replication-incompetent adenovirus type 26 vector by which a prefusion-stabilized SARS-CoV-2 spike protein from the original Wuhan strain was expressed. The immunoSEQ Assay was the method used to sequence TCRbeta CDR3 regions. After extraction, genomic DNA underwent amplification by bias-controlled multiplex PCR, followed by high-throughput sequencing. Processing in the source paper ran as follows. To quantify the absolute abundance of each unique TCRbeta CDR3 region, sequences were collapsed and filtered. Usable DNA was measured by amplifying reference genes present in all nucleated cells, and TCRbeta template counts were normalized to that usable DNA to estimate T cell fraction. Repertoire TCRs were annotated as SARS-CoV-2-specific by exact matching of V gene, CDR3 amino acid sequence and J gene to a known reactive TCR set. The reference SARS-CoV-2 TCR set was derived from MIRA and filtered for enrichment in COVID-19-positive ImmuneCODE repertoires, a step that removed public or cross-reactive TCRs. Using the MIRA antigens, annotated TCRs were further analysed by specific ORF or by position within an ORF. Depth was the summed frequency of annotated unique rearrangements, while breadth was defined as annotated unique rearrangements over total unique productive rearrangements. TCR breadth was compared between groups using two-sided Wilcoxon rank-sum tests. TCRdb limited this immuneACCESS table to in-frame rearrangements with V and J called. A share of clones is missing; checked studies link under half to unresolved V genes, and the rest is unexplained. The V and J calls and clone size come from that table; D and trimming were worked out from the DNA. This sample is represented by approximately 400,000 clones; roughly 85% of them were singletons. The ten largest clones capture roughly 7.4% of the sample.

CDR1 and CDR2 are drawn from the germline V gene: SGHDT, YYEEEE. Taken from cysteine to phenylalanine, the CDR3 has 14 residues. Of the read, only the CDR3 DNA is kept; its 42 bases are in frame from base 1. For this chain, trimming is 1 base at the V end and 9 bases at the J end, and the number of junction bases without a gene match is 7. The sample here was peripheral blood, taken in a trial of Ad26.COV2.S vaccine versus placebo. This TCR came from a person aged 18-65 years who received the Ad26.COV2.S COVID-19 vaccine or a placebo. The chain is made from TRBV5-6 and TRBJ2-4, with TRBD1 matching 7 junction bases. The CDR3 region: CASSLRDRRTIQYF. The sequenced DNA: TGTGCCAGCAGCTTGAGGGACAGAAGGACCATTCAGTACTTC.